This entry is about one T cell receptor (beta chain). Data came from immunoSEQ multiplex PCR; TCRdb stores just in-frame clones and leaves some out. The data contain fewer than 25,000 clones, 80% to 90% of them singletons. This sample was included in a study of OX40 agonist ivuxolimab in advanced cancers. The clonotype was recovered from an adult with an advanced solid tumor such as melanoma, head and neck, liver or kidney cancer. Sequencing used CD4+ or CD8+ T cells sorted from blood, obtained in a trial of the OX40 agonist ivuxolimab.

CDR3: CASSRAFSSYNEQFF. The CDR3 DNA reads TGTGCCAGCAGCCGGGCCTTTTCCTCCTACAATGAGCAGTTCTTC. The chain employs TRBV6-1 and TRBJ2-1; D uncertain. CDR3 length equals 15 residues. V was cut by 6 bases and J by 0 bases, with 12 bases left in between. Germline loops: CDR1 MNHNS, CDR2 SASEGT.